The 18 T cell receptor beta chains below come from one sample, sequenced in a study of human T cells and chemical hapten exposure. The time point here: patch test 1, 2 weeks after DPC sensitization. As for treatment: therapeutic diphenylcyclopropenone sensitization with weekly scalp DPC. TCRdb called the RACE reads again in MiXCR, with one record for every CDR3 protein. The data contain fewer than 500,000 distinct CDR3 sequences, more than 4.5% of them singletons. This material consisted of whole blood, taken in connection with sensitization to the hapten diphenylcyclopropenone (DPC). All receptors come from a woman aged 45-60 years with alopecia areata. Some clones in this sample may be carry-over from other donors' samples.

This clonotype was recorded at least ten times. The V and J genes are TRBV7-9 and TRBJ2-1; 8 nucleotides align to TRBD2. V lost 5 bases to trimming and J lost 0 bases; unmatched junction nucleotides: 21. CDR3 length: 21 amino acids. The germline CDR1 and CDR2 sequences are SEHNR and FQNEAQ (reference sequence). The CDR3, as DNA: TGTGCCAGCAGCGCACCTACCGGCGCGGGGGGCCCCGTGAGCTCCTACAATGAGCAGTTCTTC. Translated: CASSAPTGAGGPVSSYNEQFF.

The sample holds many counts of this clonotype. The chain employs TRBV12-3 or TRBV12-4 and TRBJ1-6; tentative D call: TRBD1 (5 bases). The CDR3 contains 15 residues. Trimming removed 2 bases from V and 3 bases from J, with 8 bases in between. Here the CDR3 reads CASSLRGDYNSPLHF. CDR3 DNA sequence: TGTGCCAGCAGTTTACGGGGGGACTATAATTCACCCCTCCACTTT.

Ten or more counts support this clonotype. The chain couples TRBV10-3 to TRBJ2-2; no firm D call. V was trimmed by 0 bases and J by 6 bases, leaving 8 bases between them. Per the germline V gene, CDR1 is ENHRY and CDR2 is SYGVKD. CDR3 length equals 14 residues. CDR3 region: CAISESPAAGELFF. The CDR3 nucleotides are TGTGCCATCAGTGAGTCACCCGCGGCCGGGGAGCTGTTTTTT.

The chain is built from TRBV19 and TRBJ2-3, with 9 bases aligning to TRBD1. The V segment lost 7 bases and the J segment 5 bases; nucleotides outside the gene matches: 4. This CDR3 has 13 amino acids. CDR1 and CDR2 from the germline V gene are LNHDA and SQIVND (reference sequence). CDR3 residues: CASTTGGIDTQYF. CDR3 coding DNA: TGTGCCAGTACGACAGGGGGTATAGATACGCAGTATTTT.

This clonotype was seen only a few times. The V gene is TRBV6-5, the J gene TRBJ2-3; D gene unclear. The CDR3 has 15 amino acids. Germline-derived CDR1 and CDR2 are MNHEY and SVGAGI. V was trimmed by 6 bases and J by 2 bases, leaving 15 bases between them. The CDR3 sequence: CASRPPGGLTDTQYF. CDR3 DNA sequence: TGTGCCAGCAGACCCCCGGGCGGCCTCACAGATACGCAGTATTTT.

This clonotype was recorded at least ten times. This chain connects TRBV4-3 to TRBJ2-1, with TRBD2 matching over 8 bases. The trim removed 0 bases at V and 1 base at J, leaving 5 bases unmatched. Germline V gene lookup returns CDR1 LGHNA and CDR2 YSLEER. The CDR3 loop spans 17 amino acids. CDR3 sequence reads: CASSQDIAGTSYNEQFF. Here the CDR3 DNA reads TGCGCCAGCAGCCAAGATATAGCGGGAACGTCCTACAATGAGCAGTTCTTC.

This clonotype was counted only a few times. The DNA for the CDR3 is TGCGCCAGCAGTGAAAACACAGCGAAGACCCAGTACTTC. As protein: CASSENTAKTQYF. The chain recombines TRBV10-2 with TRBJ2-5; D remains unclear. The V end was cut by 3 bases, the J end by 6 bases, with 11 bases between. The CDR3 spans 13 residues. Germline V CDR1 and CDR2: WSHSY, SAAADI.

Many counts were recorded for this clonotype. DNA of the CDR3: TGTGCCATCAGTGTGGGTAGCAATCAGCCCCAGCATTTT. It is translated as CAISVGSNQPQHF. This sequence joins TRBV10-3 and TRBJ1-5; no definite D call. The CDR3 spans 13 residues. V lost 4 bases, J lost 0 bases, and 4 bases lay in between. Germline loops: CDR1 ENHRY, CDR2 SYGVKD.

This clonotype was seen ten or more times. CDR3 in amino acids: CASSPRGGRRDTEAFF. The CDR3 DNA reads TGTGCCAGCAGCCCCCGAGGGGGGCGCAGAGACACTGAAGCTTTCTTT. V usage is TRBV3-1 and J usage is TRBJ1-1; D perhaps matches TRBD1 (6 bases). This CDR3 is 16 amino acids long. V gave up 4 bases and J gave up 3 bases, with 18 bases separating them. CDR1 is LGHDT, CDR2 YNNKEL, per germline (reference sequence).

This clonotype was seen at least ten times. This rearrangement joins TRBV20-1 to TRBJ2-3; 11 bases map to TRBD2. Germline loops: CDR1 DFQATT, CDR2 SNEGSKA (reference sequence). This CDR3 region has 14 residues. J lost 1 base, V lost 5 bases, and 2 bases had no gene match. The CDR3 loop is CSASTSGGTDTQYF. For the CDR3, the DNA is TGCAGTGCTTCGACTAGCGGGGGCACAGATACGCAGTATTTT.

This sequence joins TRBV29-1 and TRBJ2-3, with 8 positions matching TRBD2. The germline gives CDR1 SQVTM, CDR2 ANQGSEA. The CDR3 is made up of 13 amino acids. V lost 5 bases to trimming and J lost 3 bases; unmatched junction nucleotides: 4. CDR3 bases: TGCAGCGTTCTAGGACTAGCAACAGATACGCAGTATTTT. Its translation: CSVLGLATDTQYF.

This clonotype has a count of ten or more. CDR3 amino acids: CASSRGVIGTEAFF. CDR3 bases: TGTGCCAGCAGTAGGGGGGTGATAGGGACTGAAGCTTTCTTT. This rearrangement joins TRBV3-1 to TRBJ1-1, with D tentatively TRBD1 (6 bases). Trimming took 6 bases from V and 5 from J, leaving 16 bases between them. CDR3 length: 14 residues. Germline V gene data show CDR1 as LGHDT and CDR2 as YNNKEL (reference sequence).

CDR3 sequence reads: CASTPDRMNTEAFF. The CDR3 nucleotides read TGTGCCAGCACCCCGGACAGAATGAACACTGAAGCTTTCTTT. The chain recombines TRBV12-3 or TRBV12-4 with TRBJ1-1; possibly TRBD1 for D (6 bases). Trimming removed 7 bases at V and 0 bases at J, with 12 bases between. The CDR3 length is 14 residues.

The rearrangement uses TRBV29-1 and TRBJ1-1; D may be TRBD1 (5 bases). The V and J ends lost 6 bases and 3 bases respectively, with 17 bases between them. The CDR3 consists of 14 residues. In germline, CDR1 is SQVTM, CDR2 ANQGSEA. CDR3 sequence: CSVKNSDTYTEAFF. CDR3 nucleotides: TGCAGCGTGAAAAACTCGGACACTTACACTGAAGCTTTCTTT.

V is TRBV4-1 and J is TRBJ2-5; 7 bases match TRBD2. CDR1 and CDR2 from the germline V gene are MGHRA and YSYEKL. The CDR3 consists of 19 residues. J lost 2 bases, V lost 1 base, and 16 bases had no gene match. CDR3 bases: TGCGCCAGCAGCCAAGTAGGGCCGGGGGGAATACCTATTCAAGAGACCCAGTACTTC. Translating gives CASSQVGPGGIPIQETQYF.

The sample holds many counts of this clonotype. The chain recombines TRBV5-1 with TRBJ2-3; unclear D gene. The CDR3 is made up of 13 amino acids. Germline CDR1 SGHRS, CDR2 YFSETQ. V lost 1 base to trimming and J lost 6 bases, with 9 bases between them. CDR3 nucleotides: TGCGCCAGCAGCTTGCTTCCGGCGGATACGCAGTATTTT. This gives the protein CASSLLPADTQYF.

This clonotype was seen repeatedly, ten times or more. The chain joins TRBV7-6 to TRBJ2-3, with D maybe TRBD1 (6 bases). V was trimmed by 5 bases and J by 0 bases, leaving 27 bases between them. The germline gives CDR1 SGHVS, CDR2 FNYEAQ. The CDR3 covers 20 residues. CDR3 region: CASSPDYLQGGSSSTDTQYF. The CDR3 DNA is TGTGCCAGCAGCCCCGATTATTTACAGGGTGGGAGTTCTAGCACAGATACGCAGTATTTT.

This clonotype was found many times. One junction end disagrees with the germline gene, perhaps due to a read error. The rearrangement uses TRBV10-2 and TRBJ1-5; the D is unclear. This CDR3 has 12 amino acids. CDR1 and CDR2 (germline): WSHSY, SAAADI. The CDR3 nucleotides read TGTGCCAGCAGTGATAGCAATCAGCCCCAGCATTTT. Protein sequence: CASSDSNQPQHF.